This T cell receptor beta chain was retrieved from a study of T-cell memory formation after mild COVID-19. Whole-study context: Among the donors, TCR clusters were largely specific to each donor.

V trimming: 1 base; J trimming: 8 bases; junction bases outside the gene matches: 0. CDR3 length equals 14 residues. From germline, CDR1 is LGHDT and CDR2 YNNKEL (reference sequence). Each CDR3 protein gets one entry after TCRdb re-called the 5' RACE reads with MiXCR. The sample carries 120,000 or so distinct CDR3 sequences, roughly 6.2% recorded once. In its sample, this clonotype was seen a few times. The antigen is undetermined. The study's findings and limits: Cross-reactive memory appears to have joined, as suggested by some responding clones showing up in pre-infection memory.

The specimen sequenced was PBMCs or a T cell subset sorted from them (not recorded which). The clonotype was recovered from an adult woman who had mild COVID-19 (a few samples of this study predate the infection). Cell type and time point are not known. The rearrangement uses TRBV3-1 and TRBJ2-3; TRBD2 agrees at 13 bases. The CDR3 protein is CASSQGLAGGTQYF. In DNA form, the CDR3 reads TGTGCCAGCAGCCAAGGACTAGCGGGAGGTACGCAGTATTTT.